Shown below are 8 T cell receptor beta chains from a single sample sequenced in a study of cytomegalovirus exposure and HLA in healthy donors. PCR involved 60 Vbeta and 13 Jbeta primers. TCRdb's copy holds only in-frame clones and misses some; the assay was immunoSEQ multiplex PCR. The sample shows some 110,000 clones, 80% to 85% of them seen only once. The sample was PBMCs. These receptors all come from a man aged 30 to 39 in good health and CMV-seropositive.

This chain links TRBV28 with TRBJ2-5; 11 positions agree with TRBD1. CDR1 is MDHEN, CDR2 SYDVKM, per germline. After removal of 11 bases from V and 4 bases from J, the junction contained 3 bases not matched to a gene. CDR3 length equals 12 residues. The CDR3 spells CASGQGGETQYF. In DNA, the CDR3 is TGTGCCTCGGGACAGGGGGGAGAGACCCAGTACTTC.

CDR3 sequence: CASSQEWQNSGNTIYF. DNA of the CDR3: TGTGCCAGCAGCCAAGAATGGCAAAACTCTGGAAACACCATATATTTT. V is TRBV4-2 and J is TRBJ1-3, with unresolved D. This CDR3 comprises 16 residues. Germline loops: CDR1 LGHNA, CDR2 YNFKEQ. Trimming took off 0 bases at V and 0 bases at J, with 9 bases between the two ends.

J is TRBJ2-3 and V is TRBV19; 11 bases agree with TRBD2. J was trimmed by 1 base and V by 6 bases; bases with no gene match: 6. CDR3 size: 16 residues. The germline gives CDR1 LNHDA, CDR2 SQIVND (reference sequence). CDR3 sequence reads: CASRDSGGVGTDTQYF. For the CDR3, the DNA is TGTGCCAGTAGGGATAGCGGGGGGGTAGGCACAGATACGCAGTATTTT.

The J gene is TRBJ1-1, the V gene TRBV2; D call uncertain. The CDR3 has 13 amino acids. The germline V gene has CDR1 SNHLY and CDR2 FYNNEI. The V and J ends lost 4 bases and 3 bases respectively, with 9 bases between them. The CDR3 coding sequence is TGTGCCAGCAGTGCCTACAGCTACACTGAAGCTTTCTTT. Protein sequence: CASSAYSYTEAFF.

The chain recombines TRBV10-3 with TRBJ1-2, with TRBD1 as a possible D gene (6 bases). V lost 4 bases to trimming and J lost 7 bases, with 10 bases between them. The CDR3 contains 12 residues. Germline CDR1 ENHRY, CDR2 SYGVKD. Written as DNA, the CDR3 is TGTGCCATCAGTGGACGGGACACTGGCTACACCTTC. It is translated as CAISGRDTGYTF.

The table lists this clone with a few counts. The chain has TRBV5-1 and TRBJ2-5; 7 bases fit TRBD1. Germline CDR1 reads SGHRS; CDR2 reads YFSETQ. The length of the CDR3 is 14 residues. The V gene end was trimmed by 4 bases and the J gene end by 3 bases; junction bases not matched to a gene: 6. The CDR3 coding sequence is TGCGCCAGCAGCCGGTTAGGGACAGAAGAGACCCAGTACTTC. Protein product: CASSRLGTEETQYF.

V and J are TRBV27 and TRBJ2-5; D may be TRBD1 (5 bases). Trimming left V 5 bases short and J 5 bases short, with 15 bases between. This CDR3 comprises 14 residues. Germline V lookup: CDR1 MNHEY, CDR2 SMNVEV (reference sequence). The CDR3 is CASSTAGIWETQYF. The CDR3 coding sequence is TGTGCCAGCAGTACAGCAGGGATCTGGGAGACCCAGTACTTC.

V is TRBV10-2 and J is TRBJ1-1; 9 bases align to TRBD1. In germline, CDR1 is WSHSY, CDR2 SAAADI. The CDR3 has 14 amino acids. J gave up 5 bases and V 4 bases, and 5 bases lay outside the gene matches. The CDR3 spells CASSGGQGWTEAFF. In DNA form, the CDR3 reads TGCGCCAGCAGTGGAGGACAGGGGTGGACTGAAGCTTTCTTT.